This T cell receptor beta chain emerged from a study of blood T cell repertoires in COVID-19. Whole-study context: PBMCs, B-cell-depleted T cells, or T cells were the source of the cDNA or gDNA that made up the material.

CDR3 size: 15 residues. V was trimmed by 6 bases and J by 0 bases, leaving 13 bases between them. Germline loops: CDR1 MNHEY, CDR2 SVGAGI. Using immunoSEQ multiplex PCR, the repertoire was profiled, and TCRdb retains in-frame clones only, with some absent. In the table there are about 180,000 clones, about 91% of which are singletons. The source is a woman aged 25 to 45 with acute or convalescent COVID-19. The rearrangement links TRBV6-5 to TRBJ2-3; a weak D match, TRBD2 (5 bases). Input material: peripheral blood. CDR3 nucleotides: TGTGCCAGCAGCCAGATAAGGACTAGCACAGATACGCAGTATTTT. Its translation: CASSQIRTSTDTQYF.